One sample yielded the 23 T cell receptor beta chains listed below, sequenced in a study of CD8 T cells in ankylosing spondylitis. Antigens for these TCRs are unknown. TCRdb reprocessed the 5' RACE reads via MiXCR and lists one record per CDR3 protein. The sample carries some 200,000 distinct CDR3 sequences, roughly 6.6% recorded once. Overall study results and limits: Blood of patients with ankylosing spondylitis appeared to be characterized by a TCR beta motif of about eight highly homologous variants.

Sequencing was performed on blood, either unsorted or a sorted T cell fraction (not recorded which). These receptors were obtained from a male donor with ankylosing spondylitis.

At least ten counts were recorded for this clonotype. The chain is built from TRBV7-2 and TRBJ1-2, with TRBD1 identical over 7 bases. CDR3 length: 16 amino acids. After removal of 4 bases from V and 14 bases from J, the junction contained 22 bases not matched to a gene. Germline CDR1 is SGHTA and CDR2 is FQGNSA. CDR3 DNA: TGTGCCAGCAGCTCCCGGATGGGGGGACAGAACTATGAGGGAACCTTC. Protein sequence: CASSSRMGGQNYEGTF.

The V call is TRBV6-6, the J call TRBJ2-3, with unresolved D. This CDR3 is built from 12 residues. Trimming removed 5 bases from V and 5 bases from J, with 8 bases in between. Germline loops: CDR1 MNHNY, CDR2 SVGAGI (reference sequence). Written as DNA, the CDR3 is TGTGCCAGCAGTGAGATTGTAGATACGCAGTATTTT. This sequence encodes CASSEIVDTQYF.

This clonotype was seen repeatedly, ten times or more. The chain joins TRBV2 to TRBJ2-1, with 12 bases that match TRBD2. Germline trimming cut 8 bases from V and 10 bases from J; bases unmatched to any gene: 6. CDR1 is SNHLY, CDR2 FYNNEI, per germline. The CDR3 contains 13 residues. The CDR3: CASGLAGRGEQFF. The CDR3 bases are TGTGCCAGCGGACTAGCGGGAAGGGGGGAGCAGTTCTTC.

J is TRBJ2-6 and V is TRBV28, with 7 positions matching TRBD2. Germline trimming cut 8 bases from V and 2 bases from J; bases unmatched to any gene: 3. The CDR3 contains 14 residues. CDR1 and CDR2 (germline): MDHEN, SYDVKM. This CDR3 is CASLGRAGANVLTF. CDR3 sequence (DNA): TGTGCCAGCCTTGGGAGGGCTGGGGCCAACGTCCTGACTTTC.

This clonotype was counted at least ten times. The V gene is TRBV21-1, the J gene TRBJ2-3; the D segment call TRBD2 is taken from the table without a DNA check. TRBV21-1 is assigned pseudogene status. This CDR3 region has 11 residues. The CDR3 sequence: CATERADTQYF. In DNA, the CDR3 is TGTGCCACCGAGCGGGCAGATACGCAGTATTTT.

The chain combines TRBV7-2 with TRBJ2-3; D gene ambiguous. This CDR3 is built from 15 residues. The ends were cut back, 5 bases at V and 2 bases at J, with 14 bases in the middle. Germline CDR1 reads SGHTA; CDR2 reads FQGNSA. CDR3 amino acids: CASSQPAGITDTQYF. The CDR3 DNA sequence: TGTGCCAGCAGCCAACCAGCCGGCATCACAGATACGCAGTATTTT.

This clonotype occurred many times. This chain uses TRBV10-3 with TRBJ1-2; no firm D call. The germline V and J ends were trimmed by 0 bases and 3 bases, with 11 bases remaining between them. CDR3 length: 15 amino acids. The germline V gene has CDR1 ENHRY and CDR2 SYGVKD. CDR3 DNA: TGTGCCATCAGTGAGTCCGGTAATAACGACTATGGCTACACCTTC. Amino acid sequence: CAISESGNNDYGYTF.

This clonotype was observed many times. The chain uses TRBV7-8 and TRBJ2-4; maybe TRBD1 (6 bases). Germline lookup yields CDR1 SGHVS and CDR2 FQNEAQ. This CDR3 region has 13 residues. Trimming stripped 6 bases from V and 15 bases from J, with 21 bases between. The CDR3 bases are TGTGCCAGCAGTGGGACGGGACATGCGGTCTGGTACTTC. Translation: CASSGTGHAVWYF. Filled out from reference TRBV7-8 and TRBJ2-4, the complete variable domain reads GAGVSQSPRYKVAKRGQDVALRCDPISGHVSLFWYQQALGQGPEFLTYFQNEAQLDKSGLPSDRFFAERPEGSVSTLKIQRTQQEDSAVYLCASSGTGHAVWYFGAGTRLSVL.

This clonotype was seen ten or more times. V usage is TRBV11-2 and J usage is TRBJ2-5, with a weak D call TRBD2 (6 bases). CDR1 and CDR2 (germline): SGHAT, FQNNGV. The CDR3 is made up of 14 amino acids. V lost 5 bases and J lost 2, with 12 bases in between. In DNA form, the CDR3 reads TGTGCCAGCAGCCCTCGGACTACACAAGAGACCCAGTACTTC. Its protein is CASSPRTTQETQYF. Drawing the rest from reference TRBV11-2 and TRBJ2-5, the complete variable domain is EAGVAQSPRYKIIEKRQSVAFWCNPISGHATLYWYQQILGQGPKLLIQFQNNGVVDDSQLPKDRFSAERLKGVDSTLKIQPAKLEDSAVYLCASSPRTTQETQYFGPGTRLLVL.

This clonotype showed up just a few times. This chain connects TRBV2 to TRBJ2-5; no clear D gene. There are 10 residues in the CDR3. V was pared by 8 bases and J by 3 bases, with 4 bases between. Germline values: CDR1 SNHLY, CDR2 FYNNEI. The CDR3, as DNA: TGTGCCAGCCAGAAAGAGACCCAGTACTTC. This codes for CASQKETQYF.

This clonotype appeared many times. The rearrangement uses TRBV6-4 and TRBJ2-1; TRBD1 agrees at 8 bases. After removal of 2 bases from V and 5 bases from J, the junction contained 11 bases not matched to a gene. The V gene's germline CDR1 is MRHNA and CDR2 SNTAGT. The CDR3 covers 17 residues. The CDR3 DNA reads as TGTGCCAGCAGTGACACCTCAGGGGGCTTCGGTAACAATGAGCAGTTCTTC. Protein sequence: CASSDTSGGFGNNEQFF.

This clonotype occurred many times. The chain is built from TRBV5-1 and TRBJ2-7, with unresolved D. CDR1 SGHRS and CDR2 YFSETQ come from the germline V gene. Trimming took off 5 bases at V and 6 bases at J, with 12 bases between the two ends. This CDR3 contains 12 residues. The CDR3 nucleotides are TGCGCCAGCAGTTTCCGTGGGTCCGAGCAGTACTTC. Its translation: CASSFRGSEQYF.

This clonotype was recorded at least ten times. This chain connects TRBV27 to TRBJ2-7, with 13 bases identical to TRBD2. The CDR3 runs to 16 residues. The germline gives CDR1 MNHEY, CDR2 SMNVEV (reference sequence). Trimming took 0 bases from V and 10 from J; bases not matched to a gene: 9. The CDR3, as DNA: TGTGCCAGCAGTTTATCCCCTGTTGGACTAGCGGGAGCACAGTACTTC. Amino acids: CASSLSPVGLAGAQYF.

This clonotype was observed a few times. J is TRBJ2-1 and V is TRBV20-1; 9 bases map to TRBD2. The CDR3 spans 16 residues. Germline trimming cut 0 bases from V and 3 bases from J; bases unmatched to any gene: 6. Germline lookup yields CDR1 DFQATT and CDR2 SNEGSKA (reference sequence). For the CDR3, the DNA is TGCAGTGCTAGAGACGTAATGACTAGCGGCTACAATGAGCAGTTCTTC. Its translation: CSARDVMTSGYNEQFF.

The rearrangement joins TRBV13 to TRBJ2-7; D tentatively fits TRBD1 or TRBD2 (5 bases each). The CDR3 length is 16 residues. CDR1 is PRHDT and CDR2 is FYEKMQ in the germline V gene (reference sequence). The V end was cut by 1 base, the J end by 6 bases, with 19 bases between. DNA of the CDR3: TGTGCCAGCAGCTTAGTCCCCACAGTTACGAGGGGCGAGCAGTACTTC. It yields the protein CASSLVPTVTRGEQYF.

This clonotype showed up many times. The chain is built from TRBV2 and TRBJ2-7; no reliable D call. Between the trimmed V and J ends, which lost 5 bases and 2 bases, there was a span of 10 bases. This CDR3 spans 13 amino acids. CDR1 is SNHLY, CDR2 FYNNEI, per germline. CDR3 protein: CASSSASPYEQYF. The CDR3 coding sequence is TGTGCCAGCAGTTCGGCCAGCCCCTACGAGCAGTACTTC. Supplemented by reference TRBV2 and TRBJ2-7, the full variable domain reads EPEVTQTPSHQVTQMGQEVILRCVPISNHLYFYWYRQILGQKVEFLVSFYNNEISEKSEIFDDQFSVERPDGSNFTLKIRSTKLEDSAMYFCASSSASPYEQYFGPGTRLTVT.

This clonotype was counted at least ten times. The chain joins TRBV4-1 to TRBJ1-2; TRBD1 is a possible D gene (5 bases). Trimming took off 4 bases at V and 6 bases at J, with 12 bases between the two ends. There are 13 residues in the CDR3. Per the germline V gene, CDR1 is MGHRA and CDR2 is YSYEKL. The CDR3 protein is CASSPRGRNGYTF. The CDR3 DNA reads as TGCGCCAGCAGCCCTCGGGGCAGAAATGGCTACACCTTC.

Notes on this clonotype: One junction end disagrees with the germline gene, perhaps due to a read error. This rearrangement joins TRBV14 to TRBJ2-3, with 8 bases lining up with TRBD1. Germline CDR1 SGHDN, CDR2 FVKESK. This CDR3 has 16 amino acids. The CDR3 DNA is TGTGCCAGCAGTCAAGGTCTGGACAGGGTGGCAGATACGCAGTATTTT. Protein: CASSQGLDRVADTQYF.

This clonotype has only a few counts. One end of the junction does not line up with germline, which may come from a read error. The V call is TRBV9, the J call TRBJ2-5; D tentatively reads TRBD1 or TRBD2 (6 bases each). CDR3 length equals 14 residues. CDR1 SGDLS and CDR2 YYNGEE come from the germline V gene. CDR3 sequence: CACSAVLGGETQYF. DNA for the CDR3: TGTGCCTGCAGCGCCGTTCTGGGGGGCGAGACCCAGTACTTC.

This clonotype was found many times. The chain uses TRBV28 and TRBJ1-5, with D possibly matching TRBD1 (5 bases). The germline V gene has CDR1 MDHEN and CDR2 SYDVKM. The CDR3 is 13 amino acids. V lost 4 bases, J lost 6 bases, and 10 bases lay in between. The CDR3 reads CASSWGRTQPQHF. The CDR3 region has the DNA TGTGCCAGCAGTTGGGGCCGGACTCAGCCCCAGCATTTT.

This clonotype was picked up a small number of times. This chain uses TRBV6-2 or TRBV6-3 with TRBJ2-4, with 9 bases identical to TRBD1. Germline loops: CDR1 MNHEY, CDR2 SVGEGT. V was pared by 3 bases and J by 0 bases, with 9 bases of the junction left unmatched. CDR3 length: 18 amino acids. Here the CDR3 DNA reads TGTGCCAGCAGTTATTCTAGACAGGGGGTAATAGCCAAAAACATTCAGTACTTC. It specifies CASSYSRQGVIAKNIQYF.

This clonotype was counted a few times. The rearrangement links TRBV20-1 to TRBJ2-1; D possibly corresponds to TRBD2 (5 bases). V dropped 2 bases and J dropped 4 bases, with 15 bases sitting between them. The germline V gene encodes CDR1 DFQATT and CDR2 SNEGSKA (reference sequence). The CDR3 runs 15 residues. DNA for the CDR3: TGCAGTGCTAGAATCAGCGGAGTGGTGTACAATGAGCAGTTCTTC. Its protein product is CSARISGVVYNEQFF.

V gene TRBV18 combines with J gene TRBJ2-3; D is ambiguous. Germline loops: CDR1 KGHSH, CDR2 LQKENI. This CDR3 spans 15 amino acids. V lost 0 bases and J lost 7, with 14 bases in between. The CDR3 coding sequence is TGTGCCAGCTCACCACCGACGGTTAAGAGAAATACGCAGTATTTT. Protein sequence: CASSPPTVKRNTQYF.